This T cell receptor (beta chain) is from a study of T-cell reconstitution after alpha-beta-depleted transplantation in children. Study outcomes and limitations: There were some patients whose high TCRbeta diversity at day 60 came from surviving recipient T cells and thymic progenitors. Several hundred expanded graft clones reportedly gave rise to the alpha-beta T cells present about two months after transplant. It was newly produced T cells that mostly accounted for T-cell counts and diversity one year after transplant.

Trimming at V came to 3 bases and at J to 7 bases, leaving 8 bases not matched to a gene. This CDR3 has 15 amino acids. Unique molecular identifiers were used in preparing the TCRbeta library. TCRdb recomputed calls from the PCR reads with MiXCR, one row per CDR3 protein. There are around 490,000 distinct CDR3 sequences in the sample; about an eighth occur only once, and around 15% lies in the top ten. This clonotype has ten or more counts. Its antigen is still unknown. The receptor comes from a female patient between 2 and 15 years old who had a stem cell transplant for aplastic anemia, so the T cells may come from the graft donor. The chain links TRBV12-3 or TRBV12-4 to TRBJ2-2; TRBD2 agrees at 7 bases. The sample was PBMCs, mostly from graft donor cells, taken 180 days after TCRalphabeta/CD19-depleted stem cell transplant. The CDR3 nucleotides read TGTGCCAGCAGTTTTGCGCGGGAGAGGATCGGGGAGCTGTTTTTT. Protein product: CASSFARERIGELFF.